The rows below give T cell receptor beta chains drawn from one sample of a study of blood T cell repertoires in COVID-19. Using immunoSEQ multiplex PCR, the repertoire was profiled, and TCRdb retains in-frame clones only, with some absent. This table has 170,000 or so clones, roughly nine tenths appearing once. Sequencing was carried out using peripheral blood. The receptors come from a man between 18 and 35 years old who had recovered from COVID-19. Each CDR3 is given with its conserved first and last residue. The D gene is left open where the match is weak. Part of the rows lack a size; the others show once, few, many or a class for expanded clones.

D gene: TRBD1
clone size: -
J gene: TRBJ1-1
V gene: TRBV6-5
CDR3 protein: CASSYTGGTEAFF
CDR3 DNA: TGTGCCAGCAGTTACACAGGGGGCACTGAAGCTTTCTTT

D gene: -
clone size: -
J gene: TRBJ2-7
V gene: TRBV4-2
CDR3 protein: CASSQTKGRGWSSYEQYF
CDR3 DNA: TGTGCCAGCAGCCAAACAAAAGGGCGGGGCTGGTCCTCCTACGAGCAGTACTTC

D gene: TRBD2
clone size: -
J gene: TRBJ2-5
V gene: TRBV19
CDR3 protein: CASSIPSGRGETQYF
CDR3 DNA: TGTGCCAGTAGTATACCTAGCGGGAGGGGAGAGACCCAGTACTTC

D gene: TRBD2
clone size: -
J gene: TRBJ2-2
V gene: TRBV28
CDR3 protein: CASSLISGRVPGELFF
CDR3 DNA: TGTGCCAGCAGTTTAATTTCCGGGAGGGTTCCTGGGGAGCTGTTTTTT

D gene: -
clone size: -
J gene: TRBJ1-1
V gene: TRBV5-5
CDR3 protein: CASSANPTTGNTEAFF
CDR3 DNA: TGTGCCAGCAGCGCAAACCCGACGACGGGGAACACTGAAGCTTTCTTT

D gene: -
clone size: -
J gene: TRBJ2-7
V gene: TRBV6-2/TRBV6-3
CDR3 protein: CASSYSRGEQYF
CDR3 DNA: TGTGCCAGCAGTTACTCTCGGGGCGAGCAGTACTTC

D gene: TRBD1
clone size: -
J gene: TRBJ1-6
V gene: TRBV4-1
CDR3 protein: CASSQGTGNEGNSPLHF
CDR3 DNA: TGCGCCAGCAGCCAGGGGACAGGAAACGAGGGGAATTCACCCCTCCACTTT

D gene: TRBD1
clone size: -
J gene: TRBJ1-1
V gene: TRBV5-1
CDR3 protein: CASSSSQGATEAFF
CDR3 DNA: TGCGCCAGCAGCTCTTCCCAGGGGGCAACTGAAGCTTTCTTT

D gene: TRBD1
clone size: -
J gene: TRBJ1-5
V gene: TRBV6-5
CDR3 protein: CASTQGASNQPQHF
CDR3 DNA: TGTGCCAGCACCCAGGGGGCGAGCAATCAGCCCCAGCATTTT

D gene: -
clone size: -
J gene: TRBJ2-7
V gene: TRBV19
CDR3 protein: CASSIVAEPRYEQYF
CDR3 DNA: TGTGCCAGTAGTATAGTAGCGGAACCACGCTACGAGCAGTACTTC

D gene: -
clone size: -
J gene: TRBJ1-5
V gene: TRBV4-1
CDR3 protein: CASSQYGFGSNQPQHF
CDR3 DNA: TGCGCCAGCAGCCAGTACGGGTTCGGGAGCAATCAGCCCCAGCATTTT

D gene: -
clone size: once
J gene: TRBJ2-1
V gene: TRBV7-2
CDR3 protein: CASSSSFTMDEQFF
CDR3 DNA: TGTGCCAGCAGCTCTTCCTTCACAATGGATGAGCAGTTCTTC